This T cell receptor (beta chain) stems from a study of metastatic and nonmetastatic thyroid tumors. This clone is termed medium-sized. The entire patient cohort was treatment-naive prior to thyroid surgery. TCRdb re-analyzed the PCR reads using MiXCR. The top ten clones hold about 4.6% of a sample with about 23,000 clones, 15% to 20% of them seen once. CDR1 and CDR2 (germline): MNHEY, SMNVEV (reference sequence). This CDR3 region has 16 residues. Trimming removed 7 bases from V and 8 bases from J; junction bases left unmatched: 15. The material sequenced was blood. The V and J genes are TRBV27 and TRBJ2-1; 9 nucleotides match TRBD2. This receptor was taken from a male donor with papillary thyroid cancer or a benign thyroid nodule (not recorded which). Some clones in this sample may be carry-over from other donors' samples. The CDR3 DNA is TGTGCCAGCACCCCACTTATAGCGGGAGATCTTTATGAGCAGTTCTTC. Translated: CASTPLIAGDLYEQFF.